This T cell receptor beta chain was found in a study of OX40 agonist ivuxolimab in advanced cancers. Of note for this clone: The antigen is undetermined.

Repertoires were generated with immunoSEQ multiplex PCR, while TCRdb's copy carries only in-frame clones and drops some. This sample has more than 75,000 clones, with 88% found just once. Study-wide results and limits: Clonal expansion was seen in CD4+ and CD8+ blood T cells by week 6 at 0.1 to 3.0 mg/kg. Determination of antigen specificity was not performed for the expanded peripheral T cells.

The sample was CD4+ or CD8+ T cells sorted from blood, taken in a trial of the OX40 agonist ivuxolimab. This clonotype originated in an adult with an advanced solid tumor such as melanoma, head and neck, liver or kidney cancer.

In DNA, the CDR3 is TGTGCCAGCAGCTTGGTTGGGGGTCTAGAGCGGCAGCCCCAGCATTTT. It codes for CASSLVGGLERQPQHF. The V gene is TRBV7-8, the J gene TRBJ1-5; a possible D gene is TRBD1 (5 bases). In germline, CDR1 is SGHVS, CDR2 FQNEAQ. V lost 3 bases and J 7 bases, leaving 19 bases between the germline ends. The CDR3 length is 16 residues.